Listed here are 24 T cell receptor beta chains from one sample, sequenced in a study of blood T cell repertoires in COVID-19. Sequenced by immunoSEQ multiplex PCR; TCRdb stores in-frame clones only, minus some. The table shows approximately 90,000 clones, with 85% occurring only once. Sequencing used peripheral blood. All receptors come from a man in his fifties or sixties with acute or convalescent COVID-19.

This chain links TRBV7-2 with TRBJ1-1, with D perhaps TRBD1 (6 bases). The germline V gene has CDR1 SGHTA and CDR2 FQGNSA. The CDR3 spans 14 residues. Between the trimmed V and J ends, which lost 5 bases and 0 bases, there was a span of 10 bases. CDR3 sequence: CASSGQTLNTEAFF. In DNA form, the CDR3 reads TGTGCCAGCAGCGGACAGACCCTGAACACTGAAGCTTTCTTT. Together with reference TRBV7-2 and TRBJ1-1, the CDR3 gives the full variable domain: GAGVSQSPSNKVTEKGKDVELRCDPISGHTALYWYRQSLGQGLEFLIYFQGNSAPDKSGLPSDRFSAERTGGSVSTLTIQRTQQEDSAVYLCASSGQTLNTEAFFGQGTRLTVV.

V is TRBV7-8 and J is TRBJ2-5; no reliable D call. Trimming left V 1 base short and J 4 bases short, with 10 bases between. Germline V gene lookup returns CDR1 SGHVS and CDR2 FQNEAQ. The CDR3 contains 14 residues. The CDR3 protein is CASSLGIAGETQYF. The CDR3 coding sequence is TGTGCCAGCAGCTTAGGAATTGCAGGAGAGACCCAGTACTTC.

This chain links TRBV9 with TRBJ1-3; the D is unclear. Between the trimmed V and J ends, which lost 0 bases and 0 bases, there was a span of 10 bases. The CDR3 totals 16 residues. Germline V gene data show CDR1 as SGDLS and CDR2 as YYNGEE. The DNA of the CDR3 is TGTGCCAGCAGCGTAGAAGCGCAGAGCTCTGGAAACACCATATATTTT. It specifies CASSVEAQSSGNTIYF.

The chain links TRBV29-1 to TRBJ2-5; 8 bases align to TRBD2. Germline trimming cut 1 base from V and 5 bases from J; bases unmatched to any gene: 0. The CDR3 consists of 12 residues. Germline V CDR1 and CDR2: SQVTM, ANQGSEA. CDR3 nucleotide sequence: TGCAGCGTTGAAGCGGGAGGGGAGACCCAGTACTTC. Encoded protein: CSVEAGGETQYF.

The rearrangement joins TRBV18 to TRBJ1-1; D is undetermined. This CDR3 region has 14 residues. Germline-derived CDR1 and CDR2 are KGHSH and LQKENI. V dropped 4 bases and J dropped 0 bases, with 9 bases sitting between them. Here the CDR3 reads CASSLGHLNTEAFF. DNA for the CDR3: TGTGCCAGCTCACTGGGCCATCTGAACACTGAAGCTTTCTTT.

There are many counts of this clone. V is TRBV2 and J is TRBJ1-5; TRBD1 matches 7 bases. Germline V gene data show CDR1 as SNHLY and CDR2 as FYNNEI. The CDR3 is 17 amino acids. Trimming at V came to 2 bases and at J to 0 bases, leaving 7 bases not matched to a gene. The CDR3 is CASSETAGGYSNQPQHF. The CDR3 DNA reads as TGTGCCAGCAGTGAAACGGCAGGGGGATATAGCAATCAGCCCCAGCATTTT.

The V gene is TRBV6-1, the J gene TRBJ2-1; 11 nucleotides match TRBD2. This CDR3 spans 13 amino acids. Germline V lookup: CDR1 MNHNS, CDR2 SASEGT. V lost 7 bases to trimming and J lost 11 bases; unmatched junction nucleotides: 7. Here the CDR3 DNA reads TGTGCCAGCAAGAGTAGCGGGGGGGTAAAGCAGTTCTTC. Amino acid sequence: CASKSSGGVKQFF.

The chain is built from TRBV3-1 (or the pseudogene TRBV3-2) and TRBJ1-2; no reliable D call. CDR3 length: 11 residues. V lost 4 bases to trimming and J lost 4 bases, with 4 bases between them. The V gene's germline CDR1 is LGHDT and CDR2 YNNKEL (reference sequence). The CDR3 region has the DNA TGTGCCAGCAGCCCTTCCTATGGCTACACCTTC. Residues: CASSPSYGYTF.

The chain employs TRBV5-1 and TRBJ1-6, with D uncertain. The CDR3 loop spans 15 amino acids. V lost 5 bases, J lost 11 bases, and 20 bases lay in between. CDR1 SGHRS and CDR2 YFSETQ come from the germline V gene. CDR3 sequence (DNA): TGCGCCAGCAGGCCGGTAAGCTCCGACTCCGCACCCCTCCACTTT. Translation: CASRPVSSDSAPLHF.

This rearrangement joins TRBV7-9 to TRBJ1-2, with a tentative D call TRBD1 (6 bases). Germline V gene data show CDR1 as SEHNR and CDR2 as FQNEAQ (reference sequence). The ends were cut back, 1 base at V and 1 base at J, with 10 bases in the middle. This CDR3 comprises 15 residues. CDR3 residues: CASSLVGGRNYGYTF. CDR3 bases: TGTGCCAGCAGCTTAGTAGGGGGACGTAACTATGGCTACACCTTC.

This chain links TRBV7-6 with TRBJ1-1; no firm D call. V lost 5 bases and J 8 bases, leaving 12 bases between the germline ends. This CDR3 is built from 12 residues. Per germline, CDR1 SGHVS and CDR2 FNYEAQ. The CDR3 region is CASSLGPNEAFF. CDR3 coding DNA: TGTGCCAGCAGCCTGGGCCCTAACGAAGCTTTCTTT.

The genes are TRBV7-2 and TRBJ2-7; 7 nucleotides align to TRBD1. From germline, CDR1 is SGHTA and CDR2 FQGNSA. This CDR3 spans 15 amino acids. J gave up 2 bases and V 5 bases, and 9 bases lay outside the gene matches. CDR3 DNA: TGTGCCAGCAGCGCCTCCGGGACAGAGACCTACGAGCAGTACTTC. Translated, it gives CASSASGTETYEQYF.

This chain joins TRBV30 and TRBJ2-3; 11 bases align to TRBD2. The CDR3 sequence is 15 residues long. Unmatched junction bases numbered 6, after V lost 3 bases and J lost 4 bases. The germline V gene has CDR1 GTSNPN and CDR2 SVGIG (reference sequence). CDR3 bases: TGTGCCTGGAGCCCCGGACTAGCGGGTTCAGATACGCAGTATTTT. It specifies CAWSPGLAGSDTQYF. The whole variable domain, remainder taken from reference TRBV30 and TRBJ2-3, is SQTIHQWPATLVQPVGSPLSLECTVEGTSNPNLYWYRQAAGRGLQLLFYSVGIGQISSEVPQNLSASRPQDRQFILSSKKLLLSDSGFYLCAWSPGLAGSDTQYFGPGTRLTVL.

This chain joins TRBV11-1 and TRBJ2-5; 9 nucleotides align to TRBD2. After removal of 3 bases from V and 2 bases from J, the junction contained 4 bases not matched to a gene. Germline V lookup: CDR1 SGHAT, CDR2 FQDESV (reference sequence). The CDR3 has 15 residues. The CDR3 protein is CASSFASGKQETQYF. CDR3 nucleotide sequence: TGTGCCAGCAGCTTTGCTAGCGGGAAGCAAGAGACCCAGTACTTC.

The chain couples TRBV4-1 to TRBJ2-1, with D tentatively TRBD2 (5 bases). Looked up from germline, CDR1 is MGHRA and CDR2 is YSYEKL. The CDR3 length is 11 residues. V was shortened by 1 base and J by 14 bases, with 9 bases between the two germline ends. CDR3 region: CASSQALVKFF. As DNA, the CDR3 is TGCGCCAGCAGCCAAGCACTAGTTAAGTTCTTC.

The rearrangement links TRBV9 to TRBJ2-7; TRBD1 matches 8 bases. There are 14 residues in the CDR3. The V segment lost 1 base and the J segment 3 bases; nucleotides outside the gene matches: 3. The germline CDR1 and CDR2 sequences are SGDLS and YYNGEE. CDR3 bases: TGTGCCAGCAGCGTACGGGACAGGCACTACGAGCAGTACTTC. It specifies CASSVRDRHYEQYF.

This clone was seen once. The CDR3 DNA reads as TGTGCCAGCAGCCGAAAAACTTCTTACGAGCAGTACTTC. Residues: CASSRKTSYEQYF. The gene calls are TRBV5-4 and TRBJ2-7; no clear D. The V and J ends lost 4 bases and 4 bases respectively, with 12 bases between them. The CDR3 is 13 residues long. CDR1 is SGHNT, CDR2 YYREEE, per germline (reference sequence).

The V gene is TRBV7-2, the J gene TRBJ1-6, with 8 positions matching TRBD1. This CDR3 comprises 17 residues. Trimming removed 4 bases from V and 9 bases from J; junction bases left unmatched: 14. Per germline, CDR1 SGHTA and CDR2 FQGNSA. The CDR3 coding sequence is TGTGCCAGCAGCTGGGGGGCAGGGGGCTCCCTTCGTTCACCCCTCCACTTT. This encodes CASSWGAGGSLRSPLHF. The whole variable domain, filled in from reference TRBV7-2 and TRBJ1-6, reads GAGVSQSPSNKVTEKGKDVELRCDPISGHTALYWYRQSLGQGLEFLIYFQGNSAPDKSGLPSDRFSAERTGGSVSTLTIQRTQQEDSAVYLCASSWGAGGSLRSPLHFGNGTRLTVT.

The V and J genes are TRBV30 and TRBJ1-2; 7 bases agree with TRBD1. There are 14 residues in the CDR3. J was trimmed by 4 bases and V by 2 bases; bases with no gene match: 7. From germline, CDR1 is GTSNPN and CDR2 SVGIG (reference sequence). The CDR3 nucleotides are TGTGCCTGGAGTATTACGGGACAGATCTATGGCTACACCTTC. Residues: CAWSITGQIYGYTF.

The chain couples TRBV4-1 to TRBJ2-3, with 9 positions matching TRBD2. Germline lookup yields CDR1 MGHRA and CDR2 YSYEKL. The trim removed 0 bases at V and 4 bases at J, leaving 8 bases unmatched. This CDR3 has 17 amino acids. The CDR3 bases are TGCGCCAGCAGCCAAGATAAGGCGGGAGGGGAATCAGATACGCAGTATTTT. Protein product: CASSQDKAGGESDTQYF.

This clone turned up a few times. The rearrangement uses TRBV7-2 and TRBJ2-2; D is possibly TRBD2 (6 bases). This CDR3 spans 14 amino acids. Between the trimmed V and J ends, which lost 5 bases and 5 bases, there was a span of 12 bases. Germline V CDR1 and CDR2: SGHTA, FQGNSA. The CDR3 region has the DNA TGTGCCAGCAGCCCCGTTGCGGGGACCGGGGAGCTGTTTTTT. Residues: CASSPVAGTGELFF.

This clone was seen once. The chain couples TRBV6-5 to TRBJ2-2, with TRBD2 matching 15 bases. Losses at the gene ends were 2 bases for V and 6 bases for J; bases not matched to a gene: 1. The CDR3 length is 16 residues. CDR1 and CDR2 from the germline V gene are MNHEY and SVGAGI. The CDR3 DNA reads TGTGCCAGCAGTTACGGGACTAGCGGGAGGCCCGGGGAGCTGTTTTTT. Its translation is CASSYGTSGRPGELFF.

The CDR3 sequence: CASSGTGAQETQYF. CDR3 DNA: TGTGCCAGCAGCGGAACAGGGGCCCAAGAGACCCAGTACTTC. V and J are TRBV5-4 and TRBJ2-5; TRBD1 aligns across 7 bases. J was trimmed by 1 base and V by 4 bases; bases with no gene match: 4. The CDR3 has 14 residues. CDR1 is SGHNT and CDR2 is YYREEE in the germline V gene (reference sequence).

The rearrangement uses TRBV4-3 and TRBJ2-1; 7 bases are shared with TRBD1. Germline V gene lookup returns CDR1 LGHNA and CDR2 YSLEER. This CDR3 region has 14 residues. V lost 3 bases, J lost 7 bases, and 6 bases stayed unmatched. The CDR3 here is CASSQNNRGNEQFF. As DNA, the CDR3 is TGCGCCAGCAGCCAGAACAACAGGGGTAATGAGCAGTTCTTC.